The present entry profiles one T cell receptor (beta chain) with its context. This record belongs to a study of technical replicates of blood from a few donors. Sequencing was performed with immunoSEQ multiplex PCR; in TCRdb, only in-frame clones are kept and a portion is missing. The table shows 90,000 to 100,000 clones, with 85% to 95% occurring only once. The CDR3 has 14 amino acids. Germline assignment: CDR1 LNHDA and CDR2 SQIVND (reference sequence). Trimming removed 3 bases at V and 3 bases at J, with 9 bases between. The origin of this receptor is a human donor in good health. Sequencing was carried out using T cells isolated from PBMCs. The V call is TRBV19, the J call TRBJ1-3; D gene unclear. For the CDR3, the DNA is TGTGCCAGTAGTATTCTGGGCAGTGGAAACACCATATATTTT. This encodes CASSILGSGNTIYF.